This TCR beta chain was retrieved from a study of cytomegalovirus exposure and HLA in healthy donors. Findings and limits, study-wide: Cytomegalovirus association was listed for about 180 TCR beta chains. Reported results showed that the classifier diagnosed cytomegalovirus status with high specificity and sensitivity. In vitro experiments confirmed that a few CMV-associated chains were specific for CMV antigens.

CDR1 and CDR2 (germline): SGHTA, FQGNSA. The germline V and J ends were trimmed by 5 bases and 0 bases, with 10 bases remaining between them. This CDR3 has 14 residues. This clone was counted only a few times. What it binds is not known. Sequencing was performed with immunoSEQ multiplex PCR; in TCRdb, only in-frame clones are kept and a portion is missing. Here the sample spans 250,000 or so clones, less than 90% being singletons. The receptor was isolated from a man aged 18 to 30 in good health and CMV-seropositive. Source material: PBMCs. This chain connects TRBV7-2 to TRBJ1-1; perhaps TRBD1 as D (6 bases). The CDR3 nucleotides are TGTGCCAGCAGCCTAACAGGGATGAACACTGAAGCTTTCTTT. This codes for CASSLTGMNTEAFF.